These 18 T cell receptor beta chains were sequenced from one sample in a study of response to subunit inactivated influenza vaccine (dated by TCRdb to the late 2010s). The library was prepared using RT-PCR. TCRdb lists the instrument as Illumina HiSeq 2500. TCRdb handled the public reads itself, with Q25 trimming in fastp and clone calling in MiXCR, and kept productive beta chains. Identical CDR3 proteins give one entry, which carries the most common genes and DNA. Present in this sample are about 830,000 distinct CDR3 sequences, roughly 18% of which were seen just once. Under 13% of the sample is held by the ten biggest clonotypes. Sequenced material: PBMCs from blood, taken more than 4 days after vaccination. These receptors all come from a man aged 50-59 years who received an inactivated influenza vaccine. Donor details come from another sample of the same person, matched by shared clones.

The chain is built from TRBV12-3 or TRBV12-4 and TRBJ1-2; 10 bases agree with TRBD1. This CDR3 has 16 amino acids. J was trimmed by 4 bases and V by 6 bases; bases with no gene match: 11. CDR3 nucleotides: TGTGCCAGCAGAGGAATGGACAGGGGGTCGTCCTATGGCTACACCTTC. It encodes CASRGMDRGSSYGYTF.

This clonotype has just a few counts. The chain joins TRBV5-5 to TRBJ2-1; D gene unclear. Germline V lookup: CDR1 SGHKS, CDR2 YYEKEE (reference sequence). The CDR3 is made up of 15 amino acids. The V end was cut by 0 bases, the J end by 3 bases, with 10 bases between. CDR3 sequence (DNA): TGTGCCAGCAGCTTGGAGTGGACGGTCTACAATGAGCAGTTCTTC. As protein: CASSLEWTVYNEQFF.

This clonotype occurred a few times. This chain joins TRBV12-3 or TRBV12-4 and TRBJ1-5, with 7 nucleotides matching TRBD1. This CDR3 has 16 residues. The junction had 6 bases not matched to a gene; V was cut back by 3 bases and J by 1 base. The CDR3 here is CASSFRRQGSNQPQHF. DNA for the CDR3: TGTGCCAGCAGTTTCCGTAGACAGGGCAGCAATCAGCCCCAGCATTTT.

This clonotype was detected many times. The CDR3 DNA reads as TGTGCCAGCAGCGACAGTTATAATTCACCCCTCCACTTT. Amino acids: CASSDSYNSPLHF. This rearrangement joins TRBV3-1 to TRBJ1-6; D possibly corresponds to TRBD1 (5 bases). In germline, CDR1 is LGHDT, CDR2 YNNKEL (reference sequence). Trimming left V 5 bases short and J 4 bases short, with 6 bases between. This CDR3 comprises 13 residues.

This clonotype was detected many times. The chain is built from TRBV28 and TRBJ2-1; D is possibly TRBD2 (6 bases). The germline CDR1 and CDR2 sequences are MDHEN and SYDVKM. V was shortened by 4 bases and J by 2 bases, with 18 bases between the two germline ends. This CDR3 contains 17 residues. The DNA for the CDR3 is TGTGCCAGCAGTTCTTTGGGAGGCGGGACCCCCTACAATGAGCAGTTCTTC. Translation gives CASSSLGGGTPYNEQFF.

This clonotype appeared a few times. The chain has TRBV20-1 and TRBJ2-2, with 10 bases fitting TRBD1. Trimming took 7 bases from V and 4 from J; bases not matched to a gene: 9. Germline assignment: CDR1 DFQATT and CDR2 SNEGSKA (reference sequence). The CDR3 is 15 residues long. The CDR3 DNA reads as TGCAGTGTTCGAGACAGGGGGCGCTCCACCGGGGAGCTGTTTTTT. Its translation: CSVRDRGRSTGELFF.

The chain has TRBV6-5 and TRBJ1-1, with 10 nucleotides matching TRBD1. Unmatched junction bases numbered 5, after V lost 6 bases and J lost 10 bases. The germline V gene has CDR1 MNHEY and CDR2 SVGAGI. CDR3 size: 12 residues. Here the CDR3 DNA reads TGTGCCAGCAGCCCCAGGACAGGGGGAGCTTTCTTT. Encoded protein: CASSPRTGGAFF.

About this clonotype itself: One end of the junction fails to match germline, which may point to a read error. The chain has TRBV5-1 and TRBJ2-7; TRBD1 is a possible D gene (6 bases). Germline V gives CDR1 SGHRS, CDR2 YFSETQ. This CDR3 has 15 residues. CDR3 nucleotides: TGCGCCAGCAGCTTGACGACAGGAGGAACCTACGGGCAGTACTTC. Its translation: CASSLTTGGTYGQYF.

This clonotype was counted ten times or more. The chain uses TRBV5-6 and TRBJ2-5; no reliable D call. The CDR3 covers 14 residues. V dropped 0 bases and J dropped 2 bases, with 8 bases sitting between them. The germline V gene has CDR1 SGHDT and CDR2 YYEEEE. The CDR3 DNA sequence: TGTGCCAGCAGCTTGGCTGACACTCAAGAGACCCAGTACTTC. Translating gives CASSLADTQETQYF.

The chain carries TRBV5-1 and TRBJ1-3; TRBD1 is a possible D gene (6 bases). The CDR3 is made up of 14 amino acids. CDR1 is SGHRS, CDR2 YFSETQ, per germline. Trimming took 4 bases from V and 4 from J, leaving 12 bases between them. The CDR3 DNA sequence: TGCGCCAGCAGCCAAGCAGGGGAAGGAAACACCATATATTTT. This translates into CASSQAGEGNTIYF.

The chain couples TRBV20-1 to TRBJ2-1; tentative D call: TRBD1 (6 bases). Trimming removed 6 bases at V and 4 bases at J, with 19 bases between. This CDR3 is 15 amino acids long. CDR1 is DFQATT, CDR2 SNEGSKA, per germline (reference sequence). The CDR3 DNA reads TGCAGTGCCCCGGGCCAGGGGTTGTGGTACAATGAGCAGTTCTTC. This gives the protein CSAPGQGLWYNEQFF.

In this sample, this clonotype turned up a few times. CDR3 loop: CASSQGRLAGALYNEQFF. Here the CDR3 DNA reads TGCGCCAGCAGCCAAGGACGATTAGCGGGGGCTTTATACAATGAGCAGTTCTTC. The chain employs TRBV4-1 and TRBJ2-1; TRBD2 agrees at 9 bases. Trimming cost V 1 base and J 4 bases; bases outside gene matches: 11. Germline values: CDR1 MGHRA, CDR2 YSYEKL. The CDR3 has 18 residues.

In nucleotides, the CDR3 is TGCGCCAGCAGCTTGAGGGCCCCGACCTACGAGCAGTACTTC. This gives the protein CASSLRAPTYEQYF. The V gene is TRBV5-1, the J gene TRBJ2-7; no firm D call. From germline, CDR1 is SGHRS and CDR2 YFSETQ. This CDR3 comprises 14 residues. V was shortened by 1 base and J by 2 bases, with 10 bases between the two germline ends. The whole variable domain, filled in from reference TRBV5-1 and TRBJ2-7, reads KAGVTQTPRYLIKTRGQQVTLSCSPISGHRSVSWYQQTPGQGLQFLFEYFSETQRNKGNFPGRFSGRQFSNSRSEMNVSTLELGDSALYLCASSLRAPTYEQYFGPGTRLTVT.

CDR3: CSVDSRRSNTDTQYF. The CDR3 region has the DNA TGCAGCGTTGATTCCAGGCGATCAAACACAGATACGCAGTATTTT. The rearrangement joins TRBV29-1 to TRBJ2-3; D ambiguous. Trimming took 3 bases from V and 2 from J, leaving 15 bases between them. The CDR3 has 15 residues. Germline V gene sequence: CDR1 SQVTM, CDR2 ANQGSEA.

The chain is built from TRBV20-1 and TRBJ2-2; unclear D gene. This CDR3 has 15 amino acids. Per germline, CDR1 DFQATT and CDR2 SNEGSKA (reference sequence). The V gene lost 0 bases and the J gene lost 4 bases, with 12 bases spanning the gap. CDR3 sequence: CSARETFIGTGELFF. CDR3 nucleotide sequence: TGCAGTGCTAGAGAAACCTTCATCGGCACCGGGGAGCTGTTTTTT.

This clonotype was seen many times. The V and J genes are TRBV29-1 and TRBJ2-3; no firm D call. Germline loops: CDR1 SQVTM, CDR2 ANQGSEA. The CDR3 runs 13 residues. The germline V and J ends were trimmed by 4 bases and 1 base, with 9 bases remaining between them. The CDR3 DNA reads TGCAGCGTTGGTTCGGTGGGCACAGATACGCAGTATTTT. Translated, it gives CSVGSVGTDTQYF.

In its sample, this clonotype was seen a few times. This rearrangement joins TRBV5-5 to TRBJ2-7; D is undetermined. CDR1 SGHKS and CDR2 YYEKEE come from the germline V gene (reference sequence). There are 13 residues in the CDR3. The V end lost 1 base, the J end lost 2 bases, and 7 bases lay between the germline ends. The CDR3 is CASSLPDPYEQYF. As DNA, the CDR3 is TGTGCCAGCAGCTTGCCAGATCCCTACGAGCAGTACTTC.

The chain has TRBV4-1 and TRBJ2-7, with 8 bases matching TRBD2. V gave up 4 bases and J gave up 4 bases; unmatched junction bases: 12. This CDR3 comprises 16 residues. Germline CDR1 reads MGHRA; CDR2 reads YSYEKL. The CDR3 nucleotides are TGCGCCAGCAGCCTCGGGACTAGTCAAGGCCTATACGAGCAGTACTTC. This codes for CASSLGTSQGLYEQYF.